This T cell receptor (beta chain) stems from a study of low-dose radiotherapy and immunotherapy resistance in tumors. This CDR3 region has 13 residues. Per germline, CDR1 SEHNR and CDR2 FQNEAQ (reference sequence). Losses at the gene ends were 1 base for V and 12 bases for J; bases not matched to a gene: 6. This clonotype was counted at least ten times. The time point is: after trial treatment. Treatment noted: LDRT plus nivolumab, ipilimumab, low-dose cyclophosphamide and aspirin (RACIN trial). Primers used for first-strand cDNA, a TRAV- and TRBV-specific set, covered both alpha and beta chains. The authors ran 15 to 20 PCR cycles to amplify TCRs with a constant-region primer and V-primer adapter. TCRdb re-called the reads with MiXCR, one entry per CDR3 protein. The sample records 95,000 to 100,000 distinct CDR3 sequences, roughly 20% being singletons.

This receptor was obtained from a male donor with prostate cancer. Sequenced here: PBMCs, sampled after low-dose radiotherapy plus immunotherapy. This chain uses TRBV7-9 with TRBJ2-3, with 8 bases identical to TRBD2. For the CDR3, the DNA is TGTGCCAGCAGCTTAGGCTTAGCGGGGCCACAGTATTTT. Its protein is CASSLGLAGPQYF.